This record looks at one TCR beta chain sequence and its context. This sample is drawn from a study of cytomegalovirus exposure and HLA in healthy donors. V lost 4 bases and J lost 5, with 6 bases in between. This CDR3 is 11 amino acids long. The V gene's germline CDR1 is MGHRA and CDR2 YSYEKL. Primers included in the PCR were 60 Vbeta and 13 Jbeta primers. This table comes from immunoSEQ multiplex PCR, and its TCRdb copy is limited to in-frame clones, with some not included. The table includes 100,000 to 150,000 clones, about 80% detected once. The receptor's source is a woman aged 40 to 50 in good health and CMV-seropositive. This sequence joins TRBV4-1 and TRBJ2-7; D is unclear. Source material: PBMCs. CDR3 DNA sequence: TGCGCCAGCAGCCGCGGTAACGAGCAGTACTTC. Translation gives CASSRGNEQYF.